This T cell receptor beta chain was documented in a study of T cells expressing NK-cell markers. This CDR3 is 18 amino acids long. From germline, CDR1 is LGHNT and CDR2 FRNRAP. TCRdb re-called the 5' RACE reads and gives one entry per CDR3 protein, without DNA. The sample table sets out about 430,000 distinct CDR3 sequences. J is TRBJ2-2 and V is TRBV12-5. What was sequenced was blood T cells: a sorted CD56 or NKG2C T cell subset, CD4+ or CD8+ T cells, or bulk PBMC T cells (not recorded which). This clonotype was obtained from a woman between 50 and 59 years old in good health. CDR3 amino acids: CASGFLTGGFANTGELFF.